This TCR beta chain came from a study of blood T cell repertoires in COVID-19. Losses at the gene ends were 4 bases for V and 7 bases for J; bases not matched to a gene: 6. This CDR3 spans 14 amino acids. The germline V gene has CDR1 SNHLY and CDR2 FYNNEI. Generated by immunoSEQ multiplex PCR, the TCRdb table keeps only in-frame clones and is missing some. The table has over 130,000 clones, almost 85% seen once. The sequence was obtained from a middle-aged man with acute or convalescent COVID-19. The sample was peripheral blood. The chain recombines TRBV2 with TRBJ1-5, with TRBD1 identical over 8 bases. This chain's CDR3 is CASSGTGLGQPQHF. In DNA form, the CDR3 reads TGTGCCAGCAGTGGGACAGGGCTCGGCCAGCCCCAGCATTTT.